Listed here is a single TCR beta chain. Its antigen is still unknown. This sample is drawn from a study of PD-L1 blockade in urothelial cancer. Turning to the study itself: Blood was tested 3 weeks (second dose) and 6 weeks into treatment.

Documented time point: pretreatment peripheral blood. Study-wide results and caveats: At the 3-week point, tumor-associated blood clones expanded more in durable-benefit patients.

The germline gives CDR1 SGHTA, CDR2 FQGNSA. Trimming shortened V by 2 bases and J by 2 bases, and 13 bases separated the two germline ends. The CDR3 is made up of 15 amino acids. TCRdb keeps only in-frame clones here, not all; method: immunoSEQ multiplex PCR. The sample lists tens of thousands of clones; almost 90% were seen once. The V call is TRBV7-2, the J call TRBJ2-7, with TRBD2 as a possible D gene (6 bases). The sequences come from PBMCs, collected around atezolizumab (anti-PD-L1) treatment. This receptor was taken from a man aged 55-75 years with urothelial cancer. DNA for the CDR3: TGTGCCAGCAGCTTAACCCGACTAGGGCCCTACGAGCAGTACTTC. Translated: CASSLTRLGPYEQYF.